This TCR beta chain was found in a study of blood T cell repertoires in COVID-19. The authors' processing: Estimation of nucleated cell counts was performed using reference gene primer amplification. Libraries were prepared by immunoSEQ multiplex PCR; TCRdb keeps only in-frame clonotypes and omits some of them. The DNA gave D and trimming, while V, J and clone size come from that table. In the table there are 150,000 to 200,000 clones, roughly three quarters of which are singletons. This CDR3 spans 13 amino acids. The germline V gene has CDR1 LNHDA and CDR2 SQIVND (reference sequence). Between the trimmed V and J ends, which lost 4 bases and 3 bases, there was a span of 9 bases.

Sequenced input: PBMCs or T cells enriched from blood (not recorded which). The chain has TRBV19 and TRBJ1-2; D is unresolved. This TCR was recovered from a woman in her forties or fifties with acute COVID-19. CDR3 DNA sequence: TGTGCCAGTAGTAGGCAGGAACACTATGGCTACACCTTC. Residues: CASSRQEHYGYTF.